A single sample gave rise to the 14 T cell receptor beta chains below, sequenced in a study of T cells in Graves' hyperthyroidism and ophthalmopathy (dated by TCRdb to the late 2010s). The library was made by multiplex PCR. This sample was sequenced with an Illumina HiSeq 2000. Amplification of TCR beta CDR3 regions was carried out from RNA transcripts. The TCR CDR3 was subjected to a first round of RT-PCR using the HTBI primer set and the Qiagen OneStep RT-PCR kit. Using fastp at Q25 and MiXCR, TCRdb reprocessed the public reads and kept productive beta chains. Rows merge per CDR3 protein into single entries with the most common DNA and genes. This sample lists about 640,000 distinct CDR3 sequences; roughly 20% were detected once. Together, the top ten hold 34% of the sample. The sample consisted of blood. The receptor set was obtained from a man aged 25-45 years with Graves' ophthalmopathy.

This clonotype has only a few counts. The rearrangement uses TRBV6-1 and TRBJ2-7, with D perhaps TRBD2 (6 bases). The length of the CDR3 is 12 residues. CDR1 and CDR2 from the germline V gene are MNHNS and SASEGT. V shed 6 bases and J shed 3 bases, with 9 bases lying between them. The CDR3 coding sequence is TGTGCCAGCAGGGCGACTAGCTACGAGCAGTACTTC. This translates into CASRATSYEQYF.

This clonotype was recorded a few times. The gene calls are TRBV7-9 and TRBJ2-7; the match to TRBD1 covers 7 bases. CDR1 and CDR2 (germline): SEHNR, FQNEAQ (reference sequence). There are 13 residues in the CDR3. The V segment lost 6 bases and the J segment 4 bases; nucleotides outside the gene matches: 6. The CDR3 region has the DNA TGTGCCAGCAGTAATCCGGGACAGTACGAGCAGTACTTC. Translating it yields CASSNPGQYEQYF. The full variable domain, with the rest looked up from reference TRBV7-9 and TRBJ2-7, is DTGVSQNPRHKITKRGQNVTFRCDPISEHNRLYWYRQTLGQGPEFLTYFQNEAQLEKSRLLSDRFSAERPKGSFSTLEIQRTEQGDSAMYLCASSNPGQYEQYFGPGTRLTVT.

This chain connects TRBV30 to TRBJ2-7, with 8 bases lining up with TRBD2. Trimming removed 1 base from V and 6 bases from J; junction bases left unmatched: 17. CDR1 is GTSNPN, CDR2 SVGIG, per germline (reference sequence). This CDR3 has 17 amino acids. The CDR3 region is CAWSGGSLAGSPLEQYF. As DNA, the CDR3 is TGTGCCTGGAGTGGGGGGAGCCTAGCGGGTTCGCCGCTCGAGCAGTACTTC.

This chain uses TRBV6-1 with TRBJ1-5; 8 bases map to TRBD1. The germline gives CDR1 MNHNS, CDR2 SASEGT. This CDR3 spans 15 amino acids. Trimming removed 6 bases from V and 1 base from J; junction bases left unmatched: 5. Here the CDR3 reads CASSRQGRSNQPQHF. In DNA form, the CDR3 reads TGTGCCAGCAGCAGACAGGGGAGAAGCAATCAGCCCCAGCATTTT.

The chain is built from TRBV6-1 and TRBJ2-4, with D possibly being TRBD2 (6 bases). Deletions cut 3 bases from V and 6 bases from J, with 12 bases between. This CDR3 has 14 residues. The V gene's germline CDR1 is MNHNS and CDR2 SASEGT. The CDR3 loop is CASSEEWEANIQYF. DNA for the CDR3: TGTGCCAGCAGTGAGGAATGGGAGGCAAACATTCAGTACTTC.

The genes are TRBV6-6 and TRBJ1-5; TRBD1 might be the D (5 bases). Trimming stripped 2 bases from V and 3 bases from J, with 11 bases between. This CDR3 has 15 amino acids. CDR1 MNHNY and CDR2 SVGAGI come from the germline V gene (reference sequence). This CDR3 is CASSYGGGLNQPQHF. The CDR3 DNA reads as TGTGCCAGCAGTTACGGGGGGGGACTCAATCAGCCCCAGCATTTT.

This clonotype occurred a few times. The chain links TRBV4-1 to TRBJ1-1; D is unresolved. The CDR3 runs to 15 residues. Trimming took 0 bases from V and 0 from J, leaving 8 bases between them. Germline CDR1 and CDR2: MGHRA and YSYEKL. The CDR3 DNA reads TGCGCCAGCAGCCAAGAGGCAGGAATGAACACTGAAGCTTTCTTT. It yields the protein CASSQEAGMNTEAFF.

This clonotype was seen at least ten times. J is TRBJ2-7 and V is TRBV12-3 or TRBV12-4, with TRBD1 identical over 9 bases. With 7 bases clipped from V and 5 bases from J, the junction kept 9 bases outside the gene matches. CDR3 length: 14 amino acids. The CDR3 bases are TGTGCCAGCAACACCGGGACAGGGTGGGACGAGCAGTACTTC. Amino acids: CASNTGTGWDEQYF.

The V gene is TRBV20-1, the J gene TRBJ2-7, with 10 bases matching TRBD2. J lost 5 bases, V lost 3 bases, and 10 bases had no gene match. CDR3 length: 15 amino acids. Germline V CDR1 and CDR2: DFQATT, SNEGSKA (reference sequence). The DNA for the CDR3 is TGCAGTGCTAGTGGGCTAGCGGGAGCTAGTGACGAGCAGTACTTC. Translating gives CSASGLAGASDEQYF.

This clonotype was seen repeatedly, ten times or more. CDR3 loop: CASIGRTDHGNNSPLHF. The DNA for the CDR3 is TGTGCCAGTATTGGGAGGACAGACCATGGGAATAATTCACCCCTCCACTTT. This chain connects TRBV2 to TRBJ1-6, with D tentatively TRBD1 (6 bases). Germline V gene lookup returns CDR1 SNHLY and CDR2 FYNNEI. The CDR3 is 17 residues long. The V and J ends lost 9 bases and 5 bases respectively, with 23 bases between them.

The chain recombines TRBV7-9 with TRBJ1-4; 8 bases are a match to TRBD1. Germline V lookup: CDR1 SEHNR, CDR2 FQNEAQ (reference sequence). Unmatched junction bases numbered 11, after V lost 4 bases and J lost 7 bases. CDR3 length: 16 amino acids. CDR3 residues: CASSSLPGGAGEKLFF. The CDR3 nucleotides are TGTGCCAGCAGCTCACTACCAGGGGGCGCGGGTGAAAAACTGTTTTTT. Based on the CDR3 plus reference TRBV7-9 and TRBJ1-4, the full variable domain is DTGVSQNPRHKITKRGQNVTFRCDPISEHNRLYWYRQTLGQGPEFLTYFQNEAQLEKSRLLSDRFSAERPKGSFSTLEIQRTEQGDSAMYLCASSSLPGGAGEKLFFGSGTQLSVL.

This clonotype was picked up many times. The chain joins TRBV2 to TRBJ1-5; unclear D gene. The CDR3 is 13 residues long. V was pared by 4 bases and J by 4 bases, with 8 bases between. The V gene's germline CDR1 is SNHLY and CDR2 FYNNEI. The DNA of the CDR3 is TGTGCCAGCAGTGTTCTGGAGAATCAGCCCCAGCATTTT. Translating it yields CASSVLENQPQHF.

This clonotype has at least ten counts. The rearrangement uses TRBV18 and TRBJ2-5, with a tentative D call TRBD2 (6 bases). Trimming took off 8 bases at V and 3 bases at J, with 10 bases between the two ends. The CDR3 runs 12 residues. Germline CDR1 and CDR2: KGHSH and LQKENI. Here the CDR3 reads CASSPGEETQYF. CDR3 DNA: TGTGCCAGCAGCCCGGGAGAAGAGACCCAGTACTTC.

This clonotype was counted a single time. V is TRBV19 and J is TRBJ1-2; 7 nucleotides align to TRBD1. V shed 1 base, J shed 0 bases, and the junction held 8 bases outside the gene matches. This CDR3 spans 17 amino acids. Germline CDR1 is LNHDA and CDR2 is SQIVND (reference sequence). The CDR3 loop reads CASSIGGGSNTNYGYTF. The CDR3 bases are TGTGCCAGTAGTATAGGAGGGGGCAGCAACACTAACTATGGCTACACCTTC.